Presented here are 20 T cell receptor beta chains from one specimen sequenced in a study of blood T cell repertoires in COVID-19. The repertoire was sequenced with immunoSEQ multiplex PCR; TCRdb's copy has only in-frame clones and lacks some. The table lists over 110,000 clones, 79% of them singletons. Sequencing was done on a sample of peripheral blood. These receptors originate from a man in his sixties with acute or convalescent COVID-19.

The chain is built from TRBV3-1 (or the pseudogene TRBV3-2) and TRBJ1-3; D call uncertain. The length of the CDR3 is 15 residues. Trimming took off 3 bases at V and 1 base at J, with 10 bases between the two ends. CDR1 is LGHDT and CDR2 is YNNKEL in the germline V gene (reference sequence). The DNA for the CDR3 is TGTGCCAGCAGCCAGAACACGGGATCTGGAAACACCATATATTTT. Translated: CASSQNTGSGNTIYF.

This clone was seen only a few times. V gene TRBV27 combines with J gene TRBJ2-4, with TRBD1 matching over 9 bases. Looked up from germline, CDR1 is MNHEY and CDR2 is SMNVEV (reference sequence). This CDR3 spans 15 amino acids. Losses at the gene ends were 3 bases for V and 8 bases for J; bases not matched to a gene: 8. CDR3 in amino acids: CASSFGPTGGDIQYF. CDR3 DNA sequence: TGTGCCAGCAGTTTTGGTCCGACAGGGGGGGACATTCAGTACTTC.

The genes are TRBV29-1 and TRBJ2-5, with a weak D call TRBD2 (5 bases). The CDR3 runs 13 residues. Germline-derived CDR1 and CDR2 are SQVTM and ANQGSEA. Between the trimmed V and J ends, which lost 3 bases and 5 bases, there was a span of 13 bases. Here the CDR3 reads CSVDNPGWETQYF. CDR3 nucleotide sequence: TGCAGCGTTGATAATCCGGGGTGGGAGACCCAGTACTTC.

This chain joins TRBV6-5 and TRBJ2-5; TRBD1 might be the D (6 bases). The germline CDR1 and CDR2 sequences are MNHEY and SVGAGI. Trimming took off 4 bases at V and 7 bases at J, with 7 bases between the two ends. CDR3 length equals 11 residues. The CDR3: CASSSTGTQYF. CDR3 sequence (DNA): TGTGCCAGCAGTTCGACAGGGACCCAGTACTTC.

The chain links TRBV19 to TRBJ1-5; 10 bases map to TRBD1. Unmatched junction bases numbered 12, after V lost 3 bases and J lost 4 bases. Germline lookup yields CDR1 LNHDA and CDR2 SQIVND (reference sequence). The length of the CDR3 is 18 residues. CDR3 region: CASSIRDRGALLNQPQHF. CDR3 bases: TGTGCCAGTAGTATTCGGGACAGGGGAGCCCTCTTGAATCAGCCCCAGCATTTT.

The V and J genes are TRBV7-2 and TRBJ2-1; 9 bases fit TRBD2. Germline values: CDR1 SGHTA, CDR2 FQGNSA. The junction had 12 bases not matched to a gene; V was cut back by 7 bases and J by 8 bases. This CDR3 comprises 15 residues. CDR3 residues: CASTPVAGDQDEQFF. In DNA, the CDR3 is TGTGCCAGCACCCCCGTAGCGGGAGATCAGGATGAGCAGTTCTTC.

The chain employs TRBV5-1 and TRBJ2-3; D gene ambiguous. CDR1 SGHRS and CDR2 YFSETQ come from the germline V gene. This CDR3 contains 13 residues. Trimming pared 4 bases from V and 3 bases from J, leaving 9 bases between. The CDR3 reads CASSAFGTDTQYF. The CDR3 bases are TGCGCCAGCAGCGCGTTTGGTACAGATACGCAGTATTTT. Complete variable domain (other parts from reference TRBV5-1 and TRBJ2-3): KAGVTQTPRYLIKTRGQQVTLSCSPISGHRSVSWYQQTPGQGLQFLFEYFSETQRNKGNFPGRFSGRQFSNSRSEMNVSTLELGDSALYLCASSAFGTDTQYFGPGTRLTVL.

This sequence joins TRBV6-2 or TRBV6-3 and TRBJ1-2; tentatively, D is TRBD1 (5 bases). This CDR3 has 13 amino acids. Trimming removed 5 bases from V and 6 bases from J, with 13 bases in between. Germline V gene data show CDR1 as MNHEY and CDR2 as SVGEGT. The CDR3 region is CASSDSFSNGYTF. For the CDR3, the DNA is TGTGCCAGCAGTGACAGTTTTTCGAATGGCTACACCTTC.

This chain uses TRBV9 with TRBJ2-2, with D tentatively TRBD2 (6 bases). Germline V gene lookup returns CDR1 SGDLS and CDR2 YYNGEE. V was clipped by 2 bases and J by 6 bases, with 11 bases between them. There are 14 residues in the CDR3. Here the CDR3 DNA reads TGTGCCAGCAGCGTCCGGGACTCCTCCGGGGAGCTGTTTTTT. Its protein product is CASSVRDSSGELFF.

This CDR3 reads CASSQDRGAEQFF. The DNA for the CDR3 is TGCGCCAGCAGCCAAGATCGGGGAGCTGAGCAGTTCTTC. The chain recombines TRBV4-1 with TRBJ2-1, with a tentative D call TRBD2 (5 bases). Trimming removed 0 bases from V and 9 bases from J, with 9 bases in between. The CDR3 loop spans 13 amino acids. CDR1 is MGHRA, CDR2 YSYEKL, per germline.

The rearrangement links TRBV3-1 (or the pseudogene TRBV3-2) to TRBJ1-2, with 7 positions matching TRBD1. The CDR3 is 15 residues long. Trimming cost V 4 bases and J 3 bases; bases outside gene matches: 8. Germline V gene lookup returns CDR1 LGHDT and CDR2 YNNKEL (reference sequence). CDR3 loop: CASSLSHRGDYGYTF. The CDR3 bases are TGTGCCAGCAGCCTTAGCCACAGGGGAGACTATGGCTACACCTTC.

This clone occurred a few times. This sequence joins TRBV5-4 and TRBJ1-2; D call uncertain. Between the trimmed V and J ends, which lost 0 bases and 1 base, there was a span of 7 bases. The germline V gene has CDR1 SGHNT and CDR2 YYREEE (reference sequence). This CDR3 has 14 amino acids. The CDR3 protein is CASSLDRHNYGYTF. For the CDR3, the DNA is TGTGCCAGCAGCTTGGACAGACATAACTATGGCTACACCTTC.

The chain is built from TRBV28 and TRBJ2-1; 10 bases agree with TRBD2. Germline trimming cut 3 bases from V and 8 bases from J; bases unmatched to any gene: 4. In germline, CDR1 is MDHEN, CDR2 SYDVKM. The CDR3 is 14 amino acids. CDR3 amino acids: CASSFGLAGDEQFF. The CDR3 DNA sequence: TGTGCCAGCAGTTTCGGGCTAGCGGGGGATGAGCAGTTCTTC.

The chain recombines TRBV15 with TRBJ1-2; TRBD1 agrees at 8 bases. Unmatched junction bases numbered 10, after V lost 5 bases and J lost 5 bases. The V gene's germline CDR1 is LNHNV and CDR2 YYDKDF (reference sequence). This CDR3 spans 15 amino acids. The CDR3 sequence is CATSPGQAGPYGYTF. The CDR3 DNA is TGTGCCACCAGCCCGGGACAGGCGGGACCTTATGGCTACACCTTC.

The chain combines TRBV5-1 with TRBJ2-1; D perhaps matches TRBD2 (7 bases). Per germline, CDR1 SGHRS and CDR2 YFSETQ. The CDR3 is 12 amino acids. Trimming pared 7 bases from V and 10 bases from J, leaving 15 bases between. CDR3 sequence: CASYIQGGEQFF. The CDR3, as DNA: TGCGCCAGCTATATACAGGGAGGGGAGCAGTTCTTC.

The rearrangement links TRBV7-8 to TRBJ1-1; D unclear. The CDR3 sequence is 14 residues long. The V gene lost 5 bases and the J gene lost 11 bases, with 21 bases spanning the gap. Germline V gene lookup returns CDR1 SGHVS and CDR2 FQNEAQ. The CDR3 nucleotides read TGTGCCAGCAGCCCAGGTGGGAGTCGGGTATGGGCTTTCTTT. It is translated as CASSPGGSRVWAFF.

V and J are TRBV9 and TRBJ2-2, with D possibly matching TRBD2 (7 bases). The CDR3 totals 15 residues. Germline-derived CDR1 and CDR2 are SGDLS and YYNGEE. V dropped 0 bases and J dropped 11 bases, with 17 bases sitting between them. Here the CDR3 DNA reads TGTGCCAGCAGCGTAGAGGGGGGGAGGACTGACGAGCTGTTTTTT. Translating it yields CASSVEGGRTDELFF.

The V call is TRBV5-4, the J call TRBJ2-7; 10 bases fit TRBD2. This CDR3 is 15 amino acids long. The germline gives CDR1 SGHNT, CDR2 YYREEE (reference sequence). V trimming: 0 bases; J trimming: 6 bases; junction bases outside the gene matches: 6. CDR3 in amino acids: CASSLVLAGAAEQYF. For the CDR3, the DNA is TGTGCCAGCAGCTTGGTCCTAGCGGGAGCGGCCGAGCAGTACTTC.

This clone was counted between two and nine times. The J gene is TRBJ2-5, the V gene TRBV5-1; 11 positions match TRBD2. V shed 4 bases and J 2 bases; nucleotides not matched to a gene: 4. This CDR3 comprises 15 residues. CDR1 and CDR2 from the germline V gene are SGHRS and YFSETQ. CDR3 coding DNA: TGCGCCAGCAGCCCGGGGACTAGCGGACAAGAGACCCAGTACTTC. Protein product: CASSPGTSGQETQYF.

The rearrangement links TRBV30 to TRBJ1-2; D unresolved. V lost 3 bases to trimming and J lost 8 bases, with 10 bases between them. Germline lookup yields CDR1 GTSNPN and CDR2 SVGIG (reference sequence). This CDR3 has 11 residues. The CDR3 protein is CAWRATWGYTF. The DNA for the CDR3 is TGTGCCTGGAGAGCTACTTGGGGCTACACCTTC.